These 9 T cell receptor beta chains share one sample of origin, sequenced in a study of CD8+ T cells in alopecia areata. RNA was extracted and reverse transcribed into cDNA as the sequencing template. Data came from immunoSEQ multiplex PCR; TCRdb stores just in-frame clones and leaves some out. The sample contains about 150,000 clones, around two thirds of which appear only once. The sequencing input was CD8+ T cells sorted from blood. The source is a human donor in good health.

The CDR3 loop reads CASSALAGVPNTGELFF. The CDR3 DNA follows: TGTGCCAGCAGCGCACTAGCGGGAGTGCCGAACACCGGGGAGCTGTTTTTT. The chain joins TRBV13 to TRBJ2-2, with 11 bases lining up with TRBD2. The junction had 5 bases not matched to a gene; V was cut back by 5 bases and J by 0 bases. The germline CDR1 and CDR2 sequences are PRHDT and FYEKMQ (reference sequence). The CDR3 has 17 residues.

This clone was counted a few times. The CDR3 protein is CSVEVGGLDGYTF. CDR3 sequence (DNA): TGCAGCGTTGAAGTCGGTGGGTTGGATGGCTACACCTTC. The V and J genes are TRBV29-1 and TRBJ1-2; D is undetermined. The CDR3 sequence is 13 residues long. The germline V and J ends were trimmed by 1 base and 6 bases, with 12 bases remaining between them. Looked up from germline, CDR1 is SQVTM and CDR2 is ANQGSEA.

The table lists this clone with a few counts. The J gene is TRBJ2-2, the V gene TRBV20-1; D is unclear. V lost 5 bases, J lost 8 bases, and 9 bases lay in between. The germline gives CDR1 DFQATT, CDR2 SNEGSKA (reference sequence). The CDR3 covers 11 residues. CDR3 sequence reads: CSASSEGELFF. The CDR3 DNA follows: TGCAGTGCTTCATCCGAGGGGGAGCTGTTTTTT.

The CDR3 is CASSLTPTPANYGYTF. The CDR3 bases are TGTGCCAGCAGCTTAACCCCTACCCCAGCTAACTATGGCTACACCTTC. The chain links TRBV7-2 to TRBJ1-2, with D unresolved. CDR1 SGHTA and CDR2 FQGNSA come from the germline V gene. The CDR3 is made up of 16 amino acids. V was clipped by 2 bases and J by 0 bases, with 13 bases between them.

The chain joins TRBV6-4 to TRBJ2-7; the match to TRBD2 covers 7 bases. This CDR3 has 12 amino acids. Germline V lookup: CDR1 MRHNA, CDR2 SNTAGT. V shed 10 bases, J shed 3 bases, and the junction held 6 bases outside the gene matches. This chain's CDR3 is CAKTSLIYEQYF. The CDR3 DNA reads as TGTGCCAAGACTAGCCTAATCTACGAGCAGTACTTC.

The rearrangement links TRBV5-6 to TRBJ2-3; no clear D. The V end was cut by 2 bases, the J end by 4 bases, with 2 bases between. The germline V gene encodes CDR1 SGHDT and CDR2 YYEEEE. There are 11 residues in the CDR3. CDR3: CASSFADTQYF. The CDR3 nucleotides read TGTGCCAGCAGCTTTGCAGATACGCAGTATTTT.

The chain joins TRBV15 to TRBJ2-2; D is possibly TRBD1 (6 bases). Germline V gene lookup returns CDR1 LNHNV and CDR2 YYDKDF (reference sequence). CDR3 length: 16 amino acids. Trimming pared 0 bases from V and 2 bases from J, leaving 10 bases between. DNA for the CDR3: TGTGCCACCAGCAGAGACAGGGGCCCCAACACCGGGGAGCTGTTTTTT. Its protein is CATSRDRGPNTGELFF.

The V call is TRBV29-1, the J call TRBJ1-2; 7 bases agree with TRBD1. J was trimmed by 4 bases and V by 3 bases; bases with no gene match: 8. Germline V gives CDR1 SQVTM, CDR2 ANQGSEA. This CDR3 region has 14 residues. CDR3: CSVDPGTASYGYTF. CDR3 bases: TGCAGCGTTGATCCGGGGACAGCGTCCTATGGCTACACCTTC.

V usage is TRBV9 and J usage is TRBJ2-1, with 9 bases that match TRBD2. With 3 bases clipped from V and 3 bases from J, the junction kept 4 bases outside the gene matches. The CDR3 contains 15 residues. CDR1 is SGDLS and CDR2 is YYNGEE in the germline V gene. The CDR3 protein is CASSGSGSFYNEQFF. The CDR3 DNA follows: TGTGCCAGCAGCGGTAGCGGGAGTTTCTACAATGAGCAGTTCTTC.